This entry lists 3 T cell receptor beta chains sequenced from one sample in a study of blood T cells in healthy people across ages (dated by TCRdb to between 2015 and 2017). Receptor amplification or capture employed 5' RACE. Sequencing took place on an Illumina HiSeq 2500. A second PCR of 7 to 11 cycles was performed with a sample-barcoded 5' primer and a J-beta primer mix. TCRdb trimmed public reads at Q25 via fastp, called clones via MiXCR and kept in-frame beta chains. Here each entry gathers all rows of one CDR3 protein and keeps the most common genes and DNA. The sample includes around 1,600,000 distinct CDR3 sequences, with 40% to 45% observed a single time. The biggest ten clones account for under 5% of the sample. Sequencing was done on a sample of blood. All receptors derive from a woman aged 18-35 years in good health.

This clonotype was counted a few times. The J gene is TRBJ2-1, the V gene TRBV7-2; D uncertain. V was trimmed by 5 bases and J by 10 bases, leaving 15 bases between them. Germline CDR1 is SGHTA and CDR2 is FQGNSA. This CDR3 is 13 amino acids long. Here the CDR3 DNA reads TGTGCCAGCAGCCCTAGTCCGCTCGGAGAGCAGTTCTTC. It encodes CASSPSPLGEQFF.

V gene TRBV5-1 combines with J gene TRBJ2-1; no clear D gene. Germline CDR1 reads SGHRS; CDR2 reads YFSETQ. V was cut by 0 bases and J by 3 bases, with 7 bases left in between. The CDR3 length is 14 residues. CDR3 sequence: CASSLATDYNEQFF. The CDR3 coding sequence is TGCGCCAGCAGCTTGGCCACAGACTACAATGAGCAGTTCTTC.

The gene calls are TRBV29-1 and TRBJ2-5, with no clear D. V gave up 6 bases and J gave up 11 bases, with 16 bases separating them. There are 11 residues in the CDR3. Germline lookup yields CDR1 SQVTM and CDR2 ANQGSEA. The CDR3 DNA reads as TGCAGCGTCCTAATACTTAATGAGCAGTACTTC. Protein product: CSVLILNEQYF. The full variable domain, its missing parts supplied by reference TRBV29-1 and TRBJ2-5, is SAVISQKPSRDICQRGTSLTIQCQVDSQVTMMFWYRQQPGQSLTLIATANQGSEATYESGFVIDKFPISRPNLTFSTLTVSNMSPEDSSIYLCSVLILNEQYFGPGTRLLVL.